This record concerns one T cell receptor (beta chain) sequence. In the original analysis: Cell counts per sample came from amplifying reference gene primers. Sequenced by immunoSEQ multiplex PCR; TCRdb stores in-frame clones only, minus some. D and trimming were read from the DNA, whereas the V and J calls and clone size are those reported in that table. The sample has about 160,000 clones; approximately 87% are singletons. These data belong to a study of blood T cell repertoires in COVID-19. Study-wide context: Samples came from the United States, Italy and Spain, spanning acute and convalescent COVID-19. T cells, B-cell-depleted T cells, or PBMCs supplied cDNA or gDNA.

CDR3 size: 15 residues. Trimming cost V 2 bases and J 1 base, with 13 bases left between them. The germline CDR1 and CDR2 sequences are SGHRS and YFSETQ. Source material: peripheral blood. This chain joins TRBV5-1 and TRBJ2-7; D is undetermined. This clonotype originated in a woman between 70 and 85 years old with acute or convalescent COVID-19. The CDR3 sequence: CASSLGVTGSYEQYF. CDR3 DNA: TGCGCCAGCAGCTTAGGAGTAACCGGATCCTACGAGCAGTACTTC.